One and the same sample provided the 20 T cell receptor beta chains below, sequenced in a study of blood T cell repertoires in COVID-19. Method: immunoSEQ multiplex PCR; TCRdb's copy keeps in-frame clones and lacks some. Among tens of thousands of clones, 90% to 95% were seen once, and the ten largest hold roughly 7.4%. The specimen was peripheral blood. The receptors were gathered from a human donor in a cohort sampled during active COVID-19.

This rearrangement joins TRBV12-3 or TRBV12-4 to TRBJ2-1; D not resolved. With 5 bases removed from V and 9 bases from J, the gap between germline ends came to 8 bases. The CDR3 is 11 residues long. CDR3: CASSPWAEQFF. The CDR3, as DNA: TGTGCCAGCAGTCCATGGGCTGAGCAGTTCTTC.

This clone was counted between two and nine times. V and J are TRBV2 and TRBJ2-7; D possibly corresponds to TRBD1 (6 bases). The V and J ends lost 1 base and 1 base respectively, with 11 bases between them. This CDR3 spans 15 amino acids. Looked up from germline, CDR1 is SNHLY and CDR2 is FYNNEI. CDR3 DNA sequence: TGTGCCAGCAGTGAAGGGGGGCAGCTTTCCTACGAGCAGTACTTC. Its translation: CASSEGGQLSYEQYF.

The rearrangement links TRBV5-1 to TRBJ1-1; D gene unclear. CDR1 SGHRS and CDR2 YFSETQ come from the germline V gene. The germline V and J ends were trimmed by 4 bases and 5 bases, with 15 bases remaining between them. The CDR3 extends over 14 amino acids. The CDR3: CASSGFLGATEAFF. Written as DNA, the CDR3 is TGCGCCAGCAGCGGTTTTCTGGGCGCGACTGAAGCTTTCTTT.

The V and J genes are TRBV28 and TRBJ1-1; the D gene is possibly TRBD1 (5 bases). The CDR3 sequence is 17 residues long. The germline V and J ends were trimmed by 4 bases and 2 bases, with 20 bases remaining between them. Germline V CDR1 and CDR2: MDHEN, SYDVKM. This CDR3 is CASSSVLKQVINTEAFF. The CDR3, as DNA: TGTGCCAGCAGTTCTGTGTTGAAACAGGTGATCAACACTGAAGCTTTCTTT.

This clone came up once. The rearrangement links TRBV6-2 or TRBV6-3 to TRBJ1-5, with D unresolved. Germline loops: CDR1 MNHEY, CDR2 SVGEGT. There are 15 residues in the CDR3. V shed 0 bases and J shed 5 bases, with 11 bases lying between them. This CDR3 is CASSYSRGGHQPQHF. DNA for the CDR3: TGTGCCAGCAGTTACTCGAGAGGAGGGCATCAGCCCCAGCATTTT.

This sequence joins TRBV5-1 and TRBJ1-1, with TRBD1 matching 8 bases. Trimming removed 1 base from V and 1 base from J; junction bases left unmatched: 3. Per germline, CDR1 SGHRS and CDR2 YFSETQ. This CDR3 has 15 residues. The CDR3 bases are TGCGCCAGCAGCTTGACCGGGACAGGGAACACTGAAGCTTTCTTT. Residues: CASSLTGTGNTEAFF. Supplemented by reference TRBV5-1 and TRBJ1-1, the full variable domain reads KAGVTQTPRYLIKTRGQQVTLSCSPISGHRSVSWYQQTPGQGLQFLFEYFSETQRNKGNFPGRFSGRQFSNSRSEMNVSTLELGDSALYLCASSLTGTGNTEAFFGQGTRLTVV.

This sequence joins TRBV21-1 and TRBJ2-5; the table's D call, TRBD1, was not checked against the DNA. TRBV21-1 is noted as a pseudogene. The CDR3 spans 20 residues. CDR3 loop: CASTTTVGQGGPPPQETQYF. For the CDR3, the DNA is TGTGCCAGCACTACCACCGTCGGACAAGGGGGCCCACCTCCCCAAGAGACCCAGTACTTC.

The chain joins TRBV6-5 to TRBJ2-1, with D maybe TRBD1 (6 bases). CDR1 MNHEY and CDR2 SVGAGI come from the germline V gene. V was pared by 5 bases and J by 1 base, with 12 bases between. The CDR3 has 15 residues. CDR3 residues: CASSRQGPSYNEQFF. The CDR3 DNA sequence: TGTGCCAGCAGTCGGCAGGGGCCGTCCTACAATGAGCAGTTCTTC.

The chain employs TRBV7-3 and TRBJ2-3, with TRBD2 matching 9 bases. Per the germline V gene, CDR1 is SGHTA and CDR2 is FQGTGA. J lost 8 bases, V lost 5 bases, and 11 bases had no gene match. CDR3 length: 15 amino acids. This CDR3 is CASSVTSGPPGTQYF. In DNA form, the CDR3 reads TGTGCCAGCAGCGTCACTAGCGGGCCCCCGGGTACGCAGTATTTT.

CDR3 sequence reads: CASTKDRGIFSYNEQFF. CDR3 nucleotides: TGTGCCAGTACTAAGGACAGGGGCATCTTTTCCTACAATGAGCAGTTCTTC. V and J are TRBV19 and TRBJ2-1, with 9 bases aligning to TRBD1. The CDR3 consists of 17 residues. The V and J ends lost 7 bases and 1 base, in that order; junction bases with no gene match: 11. The germline CDR1 and CDR2 sequences are LNHDA and SQIVND (reference sequence).

J is TRBJ2-1 and V is TRBV10-2; 9 positions agree with TRBD1. The V gene's germline CDR1 is WSHSY and CDR2 SAAADI. The trim removed 6 bases at V and 7 bases at J, leaving 19 bases unmatched. The length of the CDR3 is 18 residues. This CDR3 reads CASSWSTAGTGKLNEQFF. The CDR3 DNA is TGCGCCAGCAGCTGGAGTACCGCCGGGACAGGGAAATTGAATGAGCAGTTCTTC.

A single count supports this clone. The V gene is TRBV12-3 or TRBV12-4, the J gene TRBJ2-2, with unresolved D. V gave up 3 bases and J gave up 7 bases, with 6 bases separating them. The CDR3 is 12 residues long. The CDR3 DNA follows: TGTGCCAGCAGTTTCCCAGTCGGGGAGCTGTTTTTT. The encoded protein is CASSFPVGELFF.

This clone was counted between two and nine times. V and J are TRBV6-5 and TRBJ2-3; possible D gene TRBD2, 6 bases. The CDR3 totals 16 residues. V gave up 0 bases and J gave up 3 bases, with 13 bases separating them. Per the germline V gene, CDR1 is MNHEY and CDR2 is SVGAGI. This CDR3 reads CASSYSSDYHTDTQYF. The CDR3 DNA sequence: TGTGCCAGCAGTTACTCGTCGGACTATCATACAGATACGCAGTATTTT.

The rearrangement uses TRBV9 and TRBJ1-2; 7 bases align to TRBD1. This CDR3 contains 13 residues. Looked up from germline, CDR1 is SGDLS and CDR2 is YYNGEE. V lost 3 bases to trimming and J lost 3 bases; unmatched junction nucleotides: 2. For the CDR3, the DNA is TGTGCCAGCAGCGCCGACAGGGACTATGGCTACACCTTC. This sequence encodes CASSADRDYGYTF.

The chain is built from TRBV25-1 and TRBJ1-1; D ambiguous. The CDR3 is made up of 15 amino acids. Germline V gene sequence: CDR1 MGHDK, CDR2 SYGVNS. V lost 2 bases and J lost 11, with 21 bases in between. The CDR3, as DNA: TGTGCCAGCAGTGAAATCGGTGGTGACACCCAATGTGCTTTCTTT. Translation: CASSEIGGDTQCAFF.

The chain is built from TRBV14 and TRBJ2-5; 7 nucleotides align to TRBD1. From germline, CDR1 is SGHDN and CDR2 FVKESK. This CDR3 spans 14 amino acids. J gave up 4 bases and V 1 base, and 3 bases lay outside the gene matches. Written as DNA, the CDR3 is TGTGCCAGCAGCCAAGCGGCAGGGGGAGAGACCCAGTACTTC. It specifies CASSQAAGGETQYF.

The CDR3 DNA follows: TGTGCCAGCAGCGTGTCCGGGACTAACCCTTTCGAGACCCAGTACTTC. As protein: CASSVSGTNPFETQYF. The rearrangement links TRBV9 to TRBJ2-5, with 7 bases aligning to TRBD2. CDR3 length: 16 amino acids. The V and J ends lost 2 bases and 5 bases, in that order; junction bases with no gene match: 12. Germline V gene sequence: CDR1 SGDLS, CDR2 YYNGEE.

The chain combines TRBV11-2 with TRBJ1-1; D not resolved. The CDR3 runs to 15 residues. CDR1 is SGHAT, CDR2 FQNNGV, per germline. Trimming cost V 1 base and J 3 bases, with 12 bases left between them. The CDR3 loop reads CASSLVGPRDTEAFF. DNA of the CDR3: TGTGCCAGCAGCTTAGTAGGGCCGAGGGACACTGAAGCTTTCTTT.

The rearrangement uses TRBV15 and TRBJ2-3; 10 nucleotides line up with TRBD2. Germline loops: CDR1 LNHNV, CDR2 YYDKDF (reference sequence). The CDR3 loop spans 17 amino acids. Trimming removed 1 base from V and 0 bases from J; junction bases left unmatched: 4. The CDR3 loop reads CATSRGPAGGSTDTQYF. CDR3 DNA: TGTGCCACCAGCAGAGGACCAGCGGGGGGGAGCACAGATACGCAGTATTTT. The full variable domain, completed using reference TRBV15 and TRBJ2-3, is DAMVIQNPRYQVTQFGKPVTLSCSQTLNHNVMYWYQQKSSQAPKLLFHYYDKDFNNEADTPDNFQSRRPNTSFCFLDIRSPGLGDTAMYLCATSRGPAGGSTDTQYFGPGTRLTVL.

The chain couples TRBV28 to TRBJ1-2; 7 bases agree with TRBD1. The V segment lost 8 bases and the J segment 6 bases; nucleotides outside the gene matches: 15. The CDR3 contains 15 residues. CDR1 is MDHEN, CDR2 SYDVKM, per germline. The CDR3 DNA reads as TGTGCCAGCTTCCTAGGGGGCGTCCAAAACGATGGCTACACCTTC. It encodes CASFLGGVQNDGYTF.